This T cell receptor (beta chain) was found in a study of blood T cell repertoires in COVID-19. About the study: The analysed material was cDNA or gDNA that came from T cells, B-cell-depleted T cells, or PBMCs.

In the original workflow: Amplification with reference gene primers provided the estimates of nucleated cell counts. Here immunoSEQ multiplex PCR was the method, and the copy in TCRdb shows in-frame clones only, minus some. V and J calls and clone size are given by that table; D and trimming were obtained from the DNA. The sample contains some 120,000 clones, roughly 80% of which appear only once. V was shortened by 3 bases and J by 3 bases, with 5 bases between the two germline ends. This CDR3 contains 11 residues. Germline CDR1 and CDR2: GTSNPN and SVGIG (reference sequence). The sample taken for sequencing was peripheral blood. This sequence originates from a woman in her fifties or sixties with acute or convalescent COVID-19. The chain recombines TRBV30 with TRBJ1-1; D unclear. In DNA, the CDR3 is TGTGCCTGGAGACAGTACACTGAAGCTTTCTTT. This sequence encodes CAWRQYTEAFF.